Sequencing of this T cell receptor (beta chain) was carried out in a study of OX40 agonist ivuxolimab in advanced cancers. Looking at the study overall: Enrolled patients in dose escalation had cancers that were hepatocellular carcinoma, melanoma, renal cell or head and neck cancer. Whole-study findings and limits: Expanded clones belonging to CD8+ T cells outnumbered, on average, those of CD4+.

On this clone: The antigen remains undetermined.

TCRdb's copy holds only in-frame clones and misses some; the assay was immunoSEQ multiplex PCR. This table has about 69,000 clones, 90% to 95% appearing once. V was trimmed by 0 bases and J by 6 bases, leaving 9 bases between them. CDR1 is SGHDN and CDR2 is FVKESK in the germline V gene. The CDR3 extends over 13 amino acids. The receptor was isolated from an adult with an advanced solid tumor such as melanoma, head and neck, liver or kidney cancer. Sequenced material: CD4+ or CD8+ T cells sorted from blood, taken in a trial of the OX40 agonist ivuxolimab. The gene calls are TRBV14 and TRBJ2-7, with no clear D. CDR3 residues: CASSQDWRGEQYF. CDR3 nucleotides: TGTGCCAGCAGCCAAGATTGGCGAGGCGAGCAGTACTTC.